This TCR beta chain came from a study of early T cells in non-severe SARS-CoV-2 infection. Ten or more counts support this clonotype. The library protocol tagged individual cDNA molecules with unique molecular identifiers. In TCRdb, the 5' RACE reads were re-called with MiXCR into one record per CDR3 protein. The data contain approximately 81,000 distinct CDR3 sequences, roughly 13% of them singletons. CDR1 and CDR2 (germline): DFQATT, SNEGSKA (reference sequence). The CDR3 has 15 residues. V lost 3 bases, J lost 7 bases, and 11 bases stayed unmatched. This chain joins TRBV20-1 and TRBJ2-1; the match to TRBD1 covers 8 bases. Sequencing was carried out using whole blood. The sequence was obtained from an adult who was a healthcare worker with PCR-confirmed SARS-CoV-2 infection or an uninfected control (not recorded which). The CDR3 reads CSASSRQGQENEQFF. In DNA form, the CDR3 reads TGCAGTGCTAGTTCGCGGCAGGGACAGGAGAATGAGCAGTTCTTC.